Following are 12 T cell receptor beta chains from one sample sequenced in a study of control samples from healthy donors and cancer patients. Clones were read by immunoSEQ multiplex PCR, and TCRdb kept only the in-frame ones, dropping some. The data contain about 120,000 clones, around 89% of them singletons. Sequences were obtained from blood. These receptors were obtained from a woman between 65 and 79 years old in good health.

This chain uses TRBV2 with TRBJ1-2; no clear D. The V gene's germline CDR1 is SNHLY and CDR2 FYNNEI. V lost 3 bases and J lost 7, with 9 bases in between. This CDR3 comprises 12 residues. The CDR3 loop reads CASSEGITGYTF. The CDR3, as DNA: TGTGCCAGCAGTGAGGGCATAACTGGCTACACCTTC.

This rearrangement joins TRBV19 to TRBJ1-5, with D tentatively TRBD1 (6 bases). CDR3 size: 13 residues. Per germline, CDR1 LNHDA and CDR2 SQIVND (reference sequence). Between the trimmed V and J ends, which lost 5 bases and 4 bases, there was a span of 9 bases. CDR3 in DNA: TGTGCCAGTAGTGACGACAGGAATCAGCCCCAGCATTTT. Its protein is CASSDDRNQPQHF.

This clone was detected only a few times. The chain couples TRBV5-1 to TRBJ1-5, with TRBD1 matching 10 bases. Trimming took 4 bases from V and 7 from J; bases not matched to a gene: 5. Per germline, CDR1 SGHRS and CDR2 YFSETQ. CDR3 length: 14 amino acids. CDR3 sequence reads: CASSAGTGEQPQHF. The CDR3 coding sequence is TGCGCCAGCAGCGCGGGGACAGGGGAACAGCCCCAGCATTTT.

V and J are TRBV12-3 or TRBV12-4 and TRBJ2-2; D may be TRBD1 (5 bases). V shed 7 bases and J shed 2 bases, with 8 bases lying between them. The CDR3 runs to 13 residues. Here the CDR3 DNA reads TGTGCCAGCACAGGACAAAACACCGGGGAGCTGTTTTTT. Its protein product is CASTGQNTGELFF.

This chain links TRBV27 with TRBJ1-4; the match to TRBD1 covers 9 bases. The CDR3 extends over 14 amino acids. Germline-derived CDR1 and CDR2 are MNHEY and SMNVEV (reference sequence). Unmatched junction bases numbered 14, after V lost 5 bases and J lost 16 bases. The CDR3 here is CASSQTGTGPGEFF. CDR3 DNA: TGTGCCAGCAGTCAGACCGGGACAGGGCCTGGAGAGTTTTTT.

The rearrangement links TRBV20-1 to TRBJ1-3, with D unresolved. Germline V gives CDR1 DFQATT, CDR2 SNEGSKA (reference sequence). The CDR3 loop spans 11 amino acids. With 2 bases removed from V and 4 bases from J, the gap between germline ends came to 3 bases. The CDR3 protein is CSARPGNTIYF. The CDR3 region has the DNA TGCAGTGCTAGACCCGGAAACACCATATATTTT.

V gene TRBV3-1 (or the pseudogene TRBV3-2) combines with J gene TRBJ1-2; no clear D gene. Germline loops: CDR1 LGHDT, CDR2 YNNKEL (reference sequence). CDR3 length: 15 amino acids. V lost 3 bases and J lost 4, with 15 bases in between. The DNA of the CDR3 is TGTGCCAGCAGCCAGGCGGATACCCCATCCTATGGCTACACCTTC. Protein product: CASSQADTPSYGYTF.

This clone was recorded only once. The chain uses TRBV6-1 and TRBJ2-3; a possible D gene is TRBD2 (5 bases). This CDR3 has 15 amino acids. Germline V lookup: CDR1 MNHNS, CDR2 SASEGT. V was pared by 1 base and J by 0 bases, with 8 bases between. For the CDR3, the DNA is TGTGCCAGCAGTGAAGAGAGGGCTAGCACAGATACGCAGTATTTT. This codes for CASSEERASTDTQYF.

The CDR3 nucleotides read TGTGCCACCGCATCGGGACAGATAACCTACAATGAGCAGTTCTTC. This sequence encodes CATASGQITYNEQFF. The V and J genes are TRBV10-3 and TRBJ2-1; 7 positions match TRBD1. Germline V gene sequence: CDR1 ENHRY, CDR2 SYGVKD. There are 15 residues in the CDR3. With 10 bases clipped from V and 2 bases from J, the junction kept 11 bases outside the gene matches.

The chain uses TRBV7-3 and TRBJ1-1, with D perhaps matching TRBD1 (6 bases). There are 14 residues in the CDR3. V was trimmed by 4 bases and J by 1 base, leaving 10 bases between them. Germline V gene sequence: CDR1 SGHTA, CDR2 FQGTGA. This CDR3 is CASSSIQGNTEAFF. The CDR3 DNA reads TGTGCCAGCAGCTCTATACAGGGGAACACTGAAGCTTTCTTT.

The V call is TRBV10-2, the J call TRBJ1-5, with a possible D match to TRBD1 (6 bases). V lost 6 bases and J lost 4, with 7 bases in between. CDR1 is WSHSY and CDR2 is SAAADI in the germline V gene. This CDR3 is 12 amino acids long. The CDR3 is CASRQGNQPQHF. Written as DNA, the CDR3 is TGCGCCAGCAGACAGGGAAATCAGCCCCAGCATTTT.

The count of this clone is one. The genes are TRBV12-3 or TRBV12-4 and TRBJ1-2, with a weak D call TRBD1 (5 bases). Trimming took off 7 bases at V and 5 bases at J, with 8 bases between the two ends. This CDR3 is 11 amino acids long. This CDR3 is CASTSGYGYTF. In DNA, the CDR3 is TGTGCCAGCACTTCAGGGTATGGCTACACCTTC.